What follows are 20 T cell receptor beta chains derived from one specimen sequenced in a study of shared clonotypes between healthy human individuals. Produced via immunoSEQ multiplex PCR; TCRdb's table is partial and in-frame only. The repertoire holds under 1,900,000 clones, approximately 98.5% seen once, with approximately 0.38% in the top ten. The sequenced sample was naive CD4+ T cells sorted from blood. Subset of the sample: CD45RA+ positively selected. These receptors were collected from a young man in good health.

The V call is TRBV9, the J call TRBJ2-5; 15 nucleotides agree with TRBD2. The CDR3 spans 24 residues. Unmatched junction bases numbered 25, after V lost 2 bases and J lost 2 bases. The germline CDR1 and CDR2 sequences are SGDLS and YYNGEE. The CDR3 DNA reads TGTGCCAGCAGCGTCAGGGGGCTCCCCGGATTTTGGACTAGCGGGAGGGAGAGTCAAGAGACCCAGTACTTC. Its protein is CASSVRGLPGFWTSGRESQETQYF. Full variable domain (rest looked up from reference TRBV9 and TRBJ2-5): DSGVTQTPKHLITATGQRVTLRCSPRSGDLSVYWYQQSLDQGLQFLIQYYNGEERAKGNILERFSAQQFPDLHSELNLSSLELGDSALYFCASSVRGLPGFWTSGRESQETQYFGPGTRLLVL.

The chain couples TRBV5-1 to TRBJ2-5; D unclear. This CDR3 region has 14 residues. From germline, CDR1 is SGHRS and CDR2 YFSETQ. Trimming removed 1 base at V and 5 bases at J, with 12 bases between. The CDR3 DNA reads as TGCGCCAGCAGCTTGTTACGCTACATCGAGACCCAGTACTTC. Amino acid sequence: CASSLLRYIETQYF.

The rearrangement uses TRBV4-3 and TRBJ2-7; D could derive from TRBD1 or TRBD2 (7 bases each). Deletions cut 4 bases from V and 4 bases from J, with 14 bases between. Germline CDR1 reads LGHNA; CDR2 reads YSLEER. The CDR3 spans 14 residues. CDR3 coding DNA: TGCGCCAGCAGCCCGAGACAGGGAGGGTACGAGCAGTACTTC. Translated: CASSPRQGGYEQYF.

The rearrangement links TRBV2 to TRBJ1-1, with D hard to call. Germline V gene lookup returns CDR1 SNHLY and CDR2 FYNNEI. This CDR3 is 14 amino acids long. The V gene lost 6 bases and the J gene lost 2 bases, with 13 bases spanning the gap. The CDR3 here is CASRVDGRNTEAFF. CDR3 nucleotide sequence: TGTGCCAGCAGAGTAGACGGGCGAAACACTGAAGCTTTCTTT.

This chain connects TRBV6-6 to TRBJ2-3; no clear D. The CDR3 length is 16 residues. Trimming cost V 2 bases and J 2 bases, with 14 bases left between them. The germline V gene encodes CDR1 MNHNY and CDR2 SVGAGI (reference sequence). CDR3: CASSYKVGLHTDTQYF. DNA of the CDR3: TGTGCCAGCAGTTACAAAGTCGGGCTACACACAGATACGCAGTATTTT.

The chain is built from TRBV11-1 and TRBJ1-2, with D unresolved. CDR3 size: 14 residues. V lost 2 bases to trimming and J lost 5 bases, with 12 bases between them. Germline loops: CDR1 SGHAT, CDR2 FQDESV (reference sequence). The CDR3, as DNA: TGTGCCAGCAGCTTATCTGGCCGAGAGTATGGCTACACCTTC. Its translation is CASSLSGREYGYTF.

The chain couples TRBV30 to TRBJ2-5; D not resolved. V shed 3 bases and J shed 1 base, with 12 bases lying between them. Looked up from germline, CDR1 is GTSNPN and CDR2 is SVGIG (reference sequence). The CDR3 is 14 amino acids. The CDR3 DNA is TGTGCCTGGAGCAGGTCCAAACCCCAAGAGACCCAGTACTTC. Translation gives CAWSRSKPQETQYF.

The chain employs TRBV28 and TRBJ2-7; the match to TRBD2 covers 13 bases. Trimming took 5 bases from V and 2 from J; bases not matched to a gene: 9. From germline, CDR1 is MDHEN and CDR2 SYDVKM. The CDR3 has 17 residues. CDR3 residues: CASSLMGGLAGTYEQYF. The DNA of the CDR3 is TGTGCCAGCAGTCTTATGGGGGGACTAGCGGGAACCTACGAGCAGTACTTC.

The chain links TRBV29-1 to TRBJ2-5, with D possibly called TRBD1 or TRBD2 (7 bases each). The CDR3 contains 12 residues. V was pared by 6 bases and J by 4 bases, with 12 bases between. Per the germline V gene, CDR1 is SQVTM and CDR2 is ANQGSEA. The CDR3: CSVIRGGETQYF. The CDR3 DNA reads as TGCAGCGTCATCAGGGGGGGAGAGACCCAGTACTTC.

This sequence joins TRBV7-8 and TRBJ1-2, with D unclear. Germline-derived CDR1 and CDR2 are SGHVS and FQNEAQ. V gave up 0 bases and J gave up 8 bases, with 13 bases separating them. The CDR3 sequence is 14 residues long. CDR3 amino acids: CASSLAGGSHGYTF. In DNA form, the CDR3 reads TGTGCCAGCAGCTTAGCGGGCGGTAGCCACGGCTACACCTTC.

The chain is built from TRBV18 and TRBJ2-6, with D perhaps matching TRBD1 or TRBD2 (5 bases each). CDR3 length equals 17 residues. With 11 bases removed from V and 0 bases from J, the gap between germline ends came to 20 bases. Germline CDR1 KGHSH, CDR2 LQKENI. The DNA of the CDR3 is TGTGCCGGAGTGGGGGTGTCTACCCTCTCTGGGGCCAACGTCCTGACTTTC. The encoded protein is CAGVGVSTLSGANVLTF. The variable domain in full, completed from reference TRBV18 and TRBJ2-6, reads NAGVMQNPRHLVRRRGQEARLRCSPMKGHSHVYWYRQLPEEGLKFMVYLQKENIIDESGMPKERFSAEFPKEGPSILRIQQVVRGDSAAYFCAGVGVSTLSGANVLTFGAGSRLTVL.

The CDR3 DNA follows: TGTGCCAGCAGCTCGACTTTGAATCAGCCCCAGCATTTT. The encoded protein is CASSSTLNQPQHF. The chain recombines TRBV7-9 with TRBJ1-5, with D hard to call. The CDR3 runs to 13 residues. Germline assignment: CDR1 SEHNR and CDR2 FQNEAQ (reference sequence). Trimming cost V 4 bases and J 4 bases, with 8 bases left between them.

This chain connects TRBV5-1 to TRBJ2-3, with a tentative D call TRBD1 (7 bases). Germline values: CDR1 SGHRS, CDR2 YFSETQ. V dropped 6 bases and J dropped 6 bases, with 29 bases sitting between them. The CDR3 sequence is 18 residues long. The CDR3 here is CASTSWGDRDSKVDTQYF. For the CDR3, the DNA is TGCGCCAGCACCTCTTGGGGGGACCGGGACAGCAAGGTGGATACGCAGTATTTT.

The genes are TRBV9 and TRBJ2-3; tentatively, D is TRBD1 (6 bases). The V gene's germline CDR1 is SGDLS and CDR2 YYNGEE. The CDR3 contains 13 residues. V shed 2 bases and J shed 8 bases, with 12 bases lying between them. CDR3 DNA sequence: TGTGCCAGCAGCGTCCAGACAGGAGGTACGCAGTATTTT. Translation gives CASSVQTGGTQYF.

The chain is built from TRBV5-1 and TRBJ2-3; D remains ambiguous. This CDR3 comprises 14 residues. Germline CDR1 is SGHRS and CDR2 is YFSETQ. V dropped 5 bases and J dropped 2 bases, with 12 bases sitting between them. The CDR3 reads CASRGSANTDTQYF. CDR3 in DNA: TGCGCCAGCAGGGGTTCGGCTAACACAGATACGCAGTATTTT.

The V gene is TRBV7-6, the J gene TRBJ2-2; D gene uncertain. CDR1 is SGHVS and CDR2 is FNYEAQ in the germline V gene. Trimming left V 4 bases short and J 8 bases short, with 11 bases between. This CDR3 has 13 residues. DNA for the CDR3: TGTGCCAGCAGCTCCCTGGTCTTAGGGGAGCTGTTTTTT. Amino acids: CASSSLVLGELFF. Based on the CDR3 plus reference TRBV7-6 and TRBJ2-2, the full variable domain is GAGVSQSPRYKVTKRGQDVALRCDPISGHVSLYWYRQALGQGPEFLTYFNYEAQQDKSGLPNDRFSAERPEGSISTLTIQRTEQRDSAMYRCASSSLVLGELFFGEGSRLTVL.

This chain joins TRBV5-1 and TRBJ2-4; 9 bases map to TRBD2. Germline CDR1 reads SGHRS; CDR2 reads YFSETQ. V was clipped by 4 bases and J by 11 bases; unmatched bases: 10. The CDR3 extends over 14 amino acids. For the CDR3, the DNA is TGCGCCAGCAGCATGACTAGCGGCCCTGAGGTTCAGTACTTC. Translating gives CASSMTSGPEVQYF.

This clone has only one observation. Additional DNA sequences in this sample encode the identical CDR3. V usage is TRBV5-8 and J usage is TRBJ2-5; D is unclear. CDR1 is SGHTS, CDR2 YDEGEE, per germline. This CDR3 region has 13 residues. V lost 3 bases and J lost 4, with 10 bases in between. The DNA for the CDR3 is TGTGCCAGCAGCTCCCCCGGAAGAGAGACCCAGTACTTC. It specifies CASSSPGRETQYF. The whole variable domain, filled in from reference TRBV5-8 and TRBJ2-5, reads EAGVTQSPTHLIKTRGQQATLRCSPISGHTSVYWYQQALGLGLQFLLWYDEGEERNRGNFPPRFSGRQFPNYSSELNVNALELEDSALYLCASSSPGRETQYFGPGTRLLVL.

The rearrangement joins TRBV27 to TRBJ2-5, with TRBD2 as a possible D gene (6 bases). The CDR3 contains 18 residues. Germline lookup yields CDR1 MNHEY and CDR2 SMNVEV (reference sequence). Trimming left V 7 bases short and J 2 bases short, with 26 bases between. The CDR3 DNA is TGTGCCAGCACTTTCAACCCCCGGGACTGCAACGAACAAGAGACCCAGTACTTC. The encoded protein is CASTFNPRDCNEQETQYF.

This clone was found once. This rearrangement joins TRBV5-5 to TRBJ2-1; D call uncertain. V was pared by 4 bases and J by 8 bases, with 7 bases between. Germline CDR1 and CDR2: SGHKS and YYEKEE (reference sequence). This CDR3 has 11 residues. The CDR3 coding sequence is TGTGCCAGCAGCATAAAGGATGAGCAGTTCTTC. Residues: CASSIKDEQFF.